This T cell receptor (beta chain) originates from a study of a mutant IDH1 vaccine in newly diagnosed glioma. Overall study: Treatment recipients were about 60% male and about 40% female, and their mean age was around 40 years.

Trimming stripped 4 bases from V and 5 bases from J, with 15 bases between. In germline, CDR1 is SGDLS, CDR2 YYNGEE. The CDR3 consists of 15 residues. Of note for this clone: What it binds is unknown.

Time point here: week 35, safety follow-up. Each dose of the vaccine consisted of 300 ug of mutant IDH1 20-mer peptide, with topical imiquimod. TCRdb's table, derived via immunoSEQ multiplex PCR, lists solely in-frame clones and lacks some. The sample has about 60,000 clones, 75% to 85% seen once. The chain uses TRBV9 and TRBJ1-4; D perhaps matches TRBD1 (5 bases). Source: PBMCs, taken from a glioma patient whose treatment included an IDH1 peptide vaccine. This TCR derives from a man in his forties with glioma. Here the CDR3 reads CASSPRGGPNEKLFF. CDR3 DNA: TGTGCCAGCAGCCCGAGGGGTGGACCAAATGAAAAACTGTTTTTT.